These 12 T cell receptor beta chains share one sample of origin, sequenced in a study of T-cell memory formation after mild COVID-19. TCRdb recomputed calls from the 5' RACE reads with MiXCR, one row per CDR3 protein. Of approximately 40,000 distinct CDR3 sequences listed, more than 9.5% are singletons. The sample consisted of PBMCs or a T cell subset sorted from them (not recorded which). The receptors originated from a man between 18 and 29 years old who had mild COVID-19 (a few samples of this study predate the infection). Cell type and time point are not known.

This clonotype showed up many times. V usage is TRBV20-1 and J usage is TRBJ2-5; 12 bases are a match to TRBD2. The CDR3 has 15 amino acids. Losses at the gene ends were 6 bases for V and 0 bases for J; bases not matched to a gene: 5. From germline, CDR1 is DFQATT and CDR2 SNEGSKA (reference sequence). CDR3 coding DNA: TGCAGTGCGCGAAGACTAGCGGGGGACCAAGAGACCCAGTACTTC. Translated: CSARRLAGDQETQYF.

The chain carries TRBV12-3 or TRBV12-4 and TRBJ1-2, with D uncertain. V shed 7 bases and J shed 8 bases, with 17 bases lying between them. The length of the CDR3 is 13 residues. The CDR3 sequence is CASTHSGPEGYTF. In nucleotides, the CDR3 is TGTGCCAGCACCCACTCGGGCCCGGAGGGCTACACCTTC.

In its sample, this clonotype was seen many times. V and J are TRBV6-4 and TRBJ1-5; TRBD1 agrees at 7 bases. The trim removed 8 bases at V and 0 bases at J, leaving 13 bases unmatched. Germline V gives CDR1 MRHNA, CDR2 SNTAGT. The CDR3 loop spans 17 amino acids. The CDR3 nucleotides read TGTGCCAGCTTTGAGGGGGCCCACCCGTATAGCAATCAGCCCCAGCATTTT. It is translated as CASFEGAHPYSNQPQHF.

Ten or more counts support this clonotype. The chain employs TRBV7-8 and TRBJ1-6; maybe TRBD1 (5 bases). The CDR3 runs 18 residues. V was trimmed by 5 bases and J by 2 bases, leaving 19 bases between them. Germline V gene sequence: CDR1 SGHVS, CDR2 FQNEAQ. For the CDR3, the DNA is TGTGCCAGCAGCACAACTACCCGGGACTCCACCTATAATTCACCCCTCCACTTT. This sequence encodes CASSTTTRDSTYNSPLHF.

There are many counts of this clonotype. The rearrangement uses TRBV18 and TRBJ2-5; D remains ambiguous. Per germline, CDR1 KGHSH and CDR2 LQKENI. This CDR3 has 14 residues. V was shortened by 6 bases and J by 3 bases, with 14 bases between the two germline ends. This CDR3 reads CASSTTNPEETQYF. As DNA, the CDR3 is TGTGCCAGCTCGACGACAAATCCTGAAGAGACCCAGTACTTC.

The chain employs TRBV30 and TRBJ2-3; D is ambiguous. This CDR3 is built from 14 residues. The germline V and J ends were trimmed by 1 base and 0 bases, with 8 bases remaining between them. From germline, CDR1 is GTSNPN and CDR2 SVGIG (reference sequence). The CDR3 bases are TGTGCCTGGAGTGCCGGTGGGAGCACAGATACGCAGTATTTT. Translation: CAWSAGGSTDTQYF. Based on the CDR3 plus reference TRBV30 and TRBJ2-3, the full variable domain is SQTIHQWPATLVQPVGSPLSLECTVEGTSNPNLYWYRQAAGRGLQLLFYSVGIGQISSEVPQNLSASRPQDRQFILSSKKLLLSDSGFYLCAWSAGGSTDTQYFGPGTRLTVL.

The chain couples TRBV5-1 to TRBJ2-7, with D perhaps TRBD2 (6 bases). The V and J ends lost 6 bases and 6 bases respectively, with 19 bases between them. CDR1 is SGHRS and CDR2 is YFSETQ in the germline V gene. This CDR3 region has 14 residues. DNA for the CDR3: TGCGCCAGCACCCCGGGAGCAGGTAGGTCCGAGCAGTACTTC. The encoded protein is CASTPGAGRSEQYF.

CDR3 amino acids: CASSPLPQAEAFF. The DNA of the CDR3 is TGTGCCAGCTCACCTCTTCCTCAGGCTGAAGCTTTCTTT. This chain uses TRBV18 with TRBJ1-1; D is unresolved. The ends were cut back, 3 bases at V and 6 bases at J, with 11 bases in the middle. Germline V gene data show CDR1 as KGHSH and CDR2 as LQKENI. CDR3 size: 13 residues.

The V call is TRBV6-5, the J call TRBJ1-3; unclear D gene. Germline assignment: CDR1 MNHEY and CDR2 SVGAGI. The CDR3 totals 12 residues. Trimming removed 6 bases at V and 0 bases at J, with 3 bases between. Written as DNA, the CDR3 is TGTGCCAGCAGCGACTCTGGAAACACCATATATTTT. Translation gives CASSDSGNTIYF.

This clonotype appeared many times. The chain couples TRBV7-2 to TRBJ1-1, with 8 positions matching TRBD1. After removal of 8 bases from V and 11 bases from J, the junction contained 13 bases not matched to a gene. The length of the CDR3 is 13 residues. Germline-derived CDR1 and CDR2 are SGHTA and FQGNSA. The DNA of the CDR3 is TGTGCCAGCGAACAGGGGGGAAATCCGGTCGCTTTCTTT. Translation gives CASEQGGNPVAFF.

By sample fraction, this clonotype is medium-sized. The chain links TRBV24-1 to TRBJ2-5; 8 bases match TRBD2. The CDR3 extends over 16 amino acids. Germline CDR1 is KGHDR and CDR2 is SFDVKD. The junction had 8 bases not matched to a gene; V was cut back by 3 bases and J by 3 bases. The CDR3 region has the DNA TGTGCCACCAGTGATCGTGCGGGGGGCCCGAAAGAGACCCAGTACTTC. It encodes CATSDRAGGPKETQYF.

The chain uses TRBV18 and TRBJ2-7; tentatively, D is TRBD1 (6 bases). V gave up 6 bases and J gave up 3 bases, with 15 bases separating them. The CDR3 contains 14 residues. Per the germline V gene, CDR1 is KGHSH and CDR2 is LQKENI. The CDR3 DNA reads TGTGCCAGCTCCGCTCTTTCAGGGGACTACGAGCAGTACGTC. The encoded protein is CASSALSGDYEQYV.